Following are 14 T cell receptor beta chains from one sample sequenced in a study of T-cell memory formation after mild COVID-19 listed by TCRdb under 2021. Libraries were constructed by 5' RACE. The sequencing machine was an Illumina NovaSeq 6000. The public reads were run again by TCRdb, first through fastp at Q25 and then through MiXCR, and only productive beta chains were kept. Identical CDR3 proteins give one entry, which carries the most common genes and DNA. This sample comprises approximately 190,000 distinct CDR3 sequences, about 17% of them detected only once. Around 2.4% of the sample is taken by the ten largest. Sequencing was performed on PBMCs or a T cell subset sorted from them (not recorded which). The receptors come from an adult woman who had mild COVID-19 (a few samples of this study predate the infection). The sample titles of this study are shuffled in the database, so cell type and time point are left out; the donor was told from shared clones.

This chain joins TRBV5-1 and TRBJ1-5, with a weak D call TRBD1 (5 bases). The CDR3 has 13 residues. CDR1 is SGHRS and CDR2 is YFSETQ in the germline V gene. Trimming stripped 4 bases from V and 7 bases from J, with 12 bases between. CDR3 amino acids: CASSPMAGQPQHF. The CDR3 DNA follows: TGCGCCAGCAGCCCCATGGCAGGGCAGCCCCAGCATTTT.

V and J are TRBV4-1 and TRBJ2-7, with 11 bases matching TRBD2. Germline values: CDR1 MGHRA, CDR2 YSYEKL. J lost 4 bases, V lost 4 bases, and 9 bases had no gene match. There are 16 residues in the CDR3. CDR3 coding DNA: TGCGCCAGCAGCCGAGATAGCGGGGGGGCCACGTACGAGCAGTACTTC. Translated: CASSRDSGGATYEQYF.

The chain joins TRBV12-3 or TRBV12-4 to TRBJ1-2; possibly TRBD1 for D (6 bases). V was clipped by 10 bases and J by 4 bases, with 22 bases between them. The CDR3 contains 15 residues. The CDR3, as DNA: TGTGCCACCTGGGGGGCGACATCTACGCCCTATGGCTACACCTTC. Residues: CATWGATSTPYGYTF.

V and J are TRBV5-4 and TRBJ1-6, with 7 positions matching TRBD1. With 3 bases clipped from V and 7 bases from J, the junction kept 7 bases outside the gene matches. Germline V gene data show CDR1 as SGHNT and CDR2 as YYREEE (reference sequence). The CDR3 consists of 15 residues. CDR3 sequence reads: CASSSKTGSNSPLHF. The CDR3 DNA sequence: TGTGCCAGCAGCTCCAAGACAGGGTCGAATTCACCCCTCCACTTT.

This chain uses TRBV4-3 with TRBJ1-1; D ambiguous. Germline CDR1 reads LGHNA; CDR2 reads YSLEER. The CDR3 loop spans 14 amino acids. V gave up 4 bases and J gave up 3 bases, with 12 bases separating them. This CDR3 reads CASSLGVGYTEAFF. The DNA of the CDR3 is TGCGCCAGCAGCCTCGGTGTGGGTTACACTGAAGCTTTCTTT.

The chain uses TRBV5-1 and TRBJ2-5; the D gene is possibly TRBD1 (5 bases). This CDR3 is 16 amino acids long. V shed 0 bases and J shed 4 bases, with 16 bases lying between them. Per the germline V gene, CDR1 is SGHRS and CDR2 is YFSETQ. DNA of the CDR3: TGCGCCAGCAGCTTGGGGCAGGGTGTAGTAGGAGAGACCCAGTACTTC. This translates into CASSLGQGVVGETQYF.

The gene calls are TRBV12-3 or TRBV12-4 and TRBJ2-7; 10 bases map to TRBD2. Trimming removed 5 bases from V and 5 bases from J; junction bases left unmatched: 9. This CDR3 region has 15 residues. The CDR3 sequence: CASSLPRTSGDEQYF. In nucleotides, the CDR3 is TGTGCCAGCAGTCTCCCTCGGACTAGCGGAGACGAGCAGTACTTC.

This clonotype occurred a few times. CDR3 loop: CATSDLGTGGDETQYF. CDR3 in DNA: TGTGCCACCAGTGATTTGGGGACAGGGGGCGACGAGACCCAGTACTTC. The chain combines TRBV24-1 with TRBJ2-5; 12 nucleotides match TRBD1. The junction had 3 bases not matched to a gene; V was cut back by 0 bases and J by 5 bases. The length of the CDR3 is 16 residues. The germline gives CDR1 KGHDR, CDR2 SFDVKD.

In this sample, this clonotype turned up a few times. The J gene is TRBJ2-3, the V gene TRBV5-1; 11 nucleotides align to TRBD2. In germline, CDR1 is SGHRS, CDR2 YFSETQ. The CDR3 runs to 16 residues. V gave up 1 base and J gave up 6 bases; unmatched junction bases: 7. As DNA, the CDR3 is TGCGCCAGCAGCTTGCCTACTAGCGGGGGCGGGGATACGCAGTATTTT. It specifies CASSLPTSGGGDTQYF.

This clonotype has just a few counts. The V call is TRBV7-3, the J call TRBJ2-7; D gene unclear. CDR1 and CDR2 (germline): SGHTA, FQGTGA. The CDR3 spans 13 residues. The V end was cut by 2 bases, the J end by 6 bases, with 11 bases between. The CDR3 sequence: CASSLGSGTEQYF. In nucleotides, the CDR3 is TGTGCCAGCAGCTTAGGGTCGGGTACCGAGCAGTACTTC.

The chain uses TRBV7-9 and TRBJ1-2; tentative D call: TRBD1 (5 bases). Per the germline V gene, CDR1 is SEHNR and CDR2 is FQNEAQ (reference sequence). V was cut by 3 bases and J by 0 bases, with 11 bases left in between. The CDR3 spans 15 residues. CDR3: CASSFRGTSNYGYTF. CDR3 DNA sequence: TGTGCCAGCAGCTTCCGGGGGACCTCTAACTATGGCTACACCTTC.

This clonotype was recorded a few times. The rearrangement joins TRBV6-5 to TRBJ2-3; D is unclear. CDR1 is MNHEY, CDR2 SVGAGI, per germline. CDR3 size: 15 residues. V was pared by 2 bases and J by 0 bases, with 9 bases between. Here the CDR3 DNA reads TGTGCCAGCAGTTACGGCAGTGGCAGCACAGATACGCAGTATTTT. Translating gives CASSYGSGSTDTQYF.

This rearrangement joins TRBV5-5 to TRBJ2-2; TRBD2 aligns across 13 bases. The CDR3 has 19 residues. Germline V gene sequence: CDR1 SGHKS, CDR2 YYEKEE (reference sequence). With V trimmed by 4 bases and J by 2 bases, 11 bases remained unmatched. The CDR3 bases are TGTGCCAGCAGCCGACTCGGACTAGCGGGAGATGCCAACACCGGGGAGCTGTTTTTT. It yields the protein CASSRLGLAGDANTGELFF. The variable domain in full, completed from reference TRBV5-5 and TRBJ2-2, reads DAGVTQSPTHLIKTRGQQVTLRCSPISGHKSVSWYQQVLGQGPQFIFQYYEKEERGRGNFPDRFSARQFPNYSSELNVNALLLGDSALYLCASSRLGLAGDANTGELFFGEGSRLTVL.

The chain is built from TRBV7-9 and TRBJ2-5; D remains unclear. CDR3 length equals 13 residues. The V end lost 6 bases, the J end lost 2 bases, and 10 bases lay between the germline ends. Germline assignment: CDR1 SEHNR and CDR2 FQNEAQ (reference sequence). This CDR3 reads CASSRTPQETQYF. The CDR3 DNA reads TGTGCCAGCAGTAGGACCCCTCAAGAGACCCAGTACTTC.